This T cell receptor (beta chain) was recovered during a study of cytomegalovirus exposure and HLA in healthy donors. Findings and limits, study-wide: Analyses of presence and absence presupposed an approximately uniform sequencing depth across donors. At a 0.05 false discovery rate, a later analysis found 18,000 or so TCR beta sequences to be associated with HLA alleles.

PCR employed 60 Vbeta and 13 Jbeta primers. Measured with immunoSEQ multiplex PCR; TCRdb has only the in-frame clones, and not every one. The repertoire holds 100,000 to 150,000 clones, with around 73% as singletons. V lost 6 bases to trimming and J lost 2 bases, with 17 bases between them. In germline, CDR1 is MNHEY, CDR2 SMNVEV (reference sequence). The CDR3 covers 15 residues. Worth noting for this clone: What it binds is unknown.

This clonotype was sampled from a man aged 30 to 39 in good health and CMV-seropositive. J is TRBJ2-7 and V is TRBV27, with a tentative D call TRBD1 (6 bases). Sequenced input: PBMCs. This CDR3 reads CASSLGVKGAYEQYF. CDR3 coding DNA: TGTGCCAGCAGCCTAGGGGTAAAGGGGGCCTACGAGCAGTACTTC.